The rows below give T cell receptor beta chains drawn from one sample of a study of blood T cell repertoires in COVID-19. This table comes from immunoSEQ multiplex PCR, and its TCRdb copy is limited to in-frame clones, with some not included. The sample consists of 100,000 to 150,000 clones, over 55% of them appearing once. The sequenced sample consisted of peripheral blood. Receptor source: a woman in her seventies with acute or convalescent COVID-19. Both conserved end residues are trimmed from each CDR3. The order of the fields is V gene, D gene, CDR3 protein. D genes are given only for firm matches.

v_gene: TRBV10-3
d_gene: TRBD1
CDR3aa: AISGTGEGNQPQH

v_gene: TRBV7-6
d_gene: -
CDR3aa: ASSSETAANTGELF

v_gene: TRBV6-6
d_gene: -
CDR3aa: ASTSEGSRAADTQY

v_gene: TRBV19
d_gene: -
CDR3aa: ASSIDSGDQPQH

v_gene: TRBV6-5
d_gene: -
CDR3aa: ASSYSYGQTYEQY

v_gene: TRBV3-1/TRBV3-2
d_gene: -
CDR3aa: ASSPRGGALGETQY

v_gene: TRBV12-3/TRBV12-4
d_gene: -
CDR3aa: ASSLGQTYEQY

v_gene: TRBV12-3/TRBV12-4
d_gene: -
CDR3aa: ASLTGGGTEAF

v_gene: TRBV6-2/TRBV6-3
d_gene: -
CDR3aa: ASSRGTSRTDTQY

v_gene: TRBV11-2
d_gene: -
CDR3aa: ASSLTGAWYNEQF

v_gene: TRBV5-1
d_gene: TRBD1
CDR3aa: ASSPQGESYNEQF

v_gene: TRBV3-1/TRBV3-2
d_gene: TRBD2
CDR3aa: ASSSLAGGVDTYEQF

v_gene: TRBV18
d_gene: TRBD1
CDR3aa: ASSPGQRLHEQY

v_gene: TRBV5-1
d_gene: -
CDR3aa: ASLDSGANVLT

v_gene: TRBV4-1
d_gene: TRBD1
CDR3aa: ASSFRDSYSPNYGYT

v_gene: TRBV19
d_gene: -
CDR3aa: ASSKKIQLNYGYT

v_gene: TRBV30
d_gene: -
CDR3aa: AWTRGGGYT

v_gene: TRBV19
d_gene: TRBD2
CDR3aa: ASSIKLGLANSYEQY

v_gene: TRBV5-1
d_gene: TRBD1
CDR3aa: ASSLGTGTGVYEQY

v_gene: TRBV5-4
d_gene: -
CDR3aa: AVRAHSGNTIY

v_gene: TRBV18
d_gene: -
CDR3aa: ASSPLPRSSYEQY

v_gene: TRBV7-3
d_gene: TRBD2
CDR3aa: ASSSSTSAGSTDTQY

v_gene: TRBV11-2
d_gene: -
CDR3aa: ASSQIVRGTYRTTGELF

v_gene: TRBV6-5
d_gene: TRBD1
CDR3aa: ASGMTGVSH

v_gene: TRBV7-2
d_gene: TRBD2
CDR3aa: ASSLALAGVETQY

v_gene: TRBV3-1/TRBV3-2
d_gene: -
CDR3aa: ASSHDGLNTGELF

v_gene: TRBV2
d_gene: TRBD1
CDR3aa: ASSGQGSVNTEAF

v_gene: TRBV2
d_gene: TRBD1
CDR3aa: ASRGTADTEAF